The 28 T cell receptor beta chains listed next were all sequenced from one sample in a study of OX40 agonist ivuxolimab in advanced cancers. The protocol was immunoSEQ multiplex PCR, while the TCRdb copy is restricted to in-frame clones and leaves out a portion. Of about 74,000 clones listed, 84% are singletons. The sequenced sample was CD4+ or CD8+ T cells sorted from blood, obtained in a trial of the OX40 agonist ivuxolimab. The receptors originated from an adult with an advanced solid tumor such as melanoma, head and neck, liver or kidney cancer.

The gene calls are TRBV2 and TRBJ1-5, with D unclear. Germline V gene data show CDR1 as SNHLY and CDR2 as FYNNEI. The CDR3 is 14 residues long. The V end was cut by 6 bases, the J end by 0 bases, with 9 bases between. CDR3 loop: CASSRTVSNQPQHF. The CDR3 nucleotides read TGTGCCAGCAGCAGGACGGTTAGCAATCAGCCCCAGCATTTT.

This clone showed up just a few times. The V gene is TRBV7-9, the J gene TRBJ1-2; D is uncertain. CDR3 length equals 14 residues. Trimming cost V 0 bases and J 5 bases, with 10 bases left between them. The V gene's germline CDR1 is SEHNR and CDR2 FQNEAQ (reference sequence). The CDR3 DNA reads TGTGCCAGCAGCTTAGCTTTTGCTGAATATGGCTACACCTTC. Translated, it gives CASSLAFAEYGYTF.

The V call is TRBV30, the J call TRBJ2-7; 7 bases match TRBD1. V shed 4 bases, J shed 5 bases, and the junction held 2 bases outside the gene matches. This CDR3 region has 11 residues. Per the germline V gene, CDR1 is GTSNPN and CDR2 is SVGIG (reference sequence). CDR3 nucleotides: TGTGCCTGGATAGGGACAGACGAGCAGTACTTC. This gives the protein CAWIGTDEQYF.

V is TRBV28 and J is TRBJ1-5; D remains ambiguous. The CDR3 totals 12 residues. V lost 7 bases to trimming and J lost 6 bases, with 10 bases between them. The germline V gene encodes CDR1 MDHEN and CDR2 SYDVKM. The CDR3 nucleotides read TGTGCCAGCACCTTACGTGGTCAGCCCCAGCATTTT. It specifies CASTLRGQPQHF.

The chain employs TRBV5-1 and TRBJ1-6; TRBD1 agrees at 9 bases. Germline CDR1 and CDR2: SGHRS and YFSETQ. The J segment lost 8 bases and the V segment lost 4 bases, leaving 7 bases of the junction unmatched. The CDR3 loop spans 15 amino acids. The CDR3 coding sequence is TGCGCCAGCAGCCCGTGGACAGGGGTAGATTCACCCCTCCACTTT. This gives the protein CASSPWTGVDSPLHF.

V and J are TRBV7-9 and TRBJ1-1; D unclear. The CDR3 extends over 14 amino acids. V was clipped by 0 bases and J by 4 bases, with 9 bases between them. The germline V gene encodes CDR1 SEHNR and CDR2 FQNEAQ (reference sequence). CDR3 nucleotides: TGTGCCAGCAGCTTAGCGTCGGGGTTCACTGAAGCTTTCTTT. This sequence encodes CASSLASGFTEAFF.

This clone was picked up a small number of times. CDR3 loop: CASRSRFYSNQPQHF. In DNA, the CDR3 is TGTGCCAGCAGATCAAGGTTTTATAGCAATCAGCCCCAGCATTTT. V and J are TRBV28 and TRBJ1-5, with unresolved D. Between the trimmed V and J ends, which lost 6 bases and 0 bases, there was a span of 12 bases. CDR1 and CDR2 (germline): MDHEN, SYDVKM. The CDR3 totals 15 residues.

This CDR3 reads CASSPTPTGLNTEAFF. The DNA for the CDR3 is TGTGCCAGCAGTCCGACACCGACAGGACTGAACACTGAAGCTTTCTTT. The J gene is TRBJ1-1, the V gene TRBV6-6; perhaps TRBD1 as D (6 bases). Trimming stripped 5 bases from V and 0 bases from J, with 16 bases between. The CDR3 totals 16 residues. CDR1 is MNHNY and CDR2 is SVGAGI in the germline V gene (reference sequence).

The chain couples TRBV6-6 to TRBJ1-4; TRBD1 might be the D (6 bases). The V end was cut by 7 bases, the J end by 8 bases, with 11 bases between. From germline, CDR1 is MNHNY and CDR2 SVGAGI (reference sequence). The CDR3 has 12 amino acids. CDR3 sequence: CASTAGEEKLFF. In DNA, the CDR3 is TGTGCCAGCACCGCAGGGGAAGAAAAACTGTTTTTT.

This chain connects TRBV7-6 to TRBJ2-7, with 11 bases fitting TRBD1. J lost 0 bases, V lost 1 base, and 5 bases had no gene match. Germline V CDR1 and CDR2: SGHVS, FNYEAQ. The CDR3 sequence is 17 residues long. Written as DNA, the CDR3 is TGTGCCAGCAGCTTAGGGACAGGGGGCTCAAGCTCCTACGAGCAGTACTTC. It translates to CASSLGTGGSSSYEQYF.

This chain uses TRBV4-2 with TRBJ2-7, with 12 bases matching TRBD1. V shed 4 bases, J shed 7 bases, and the junction held 8 bases outside the gene matches. Germline-derived CDR1 and CDR2 are LGHNA and YNFKEQ. The CDR3 is made up of 15 amino acids. The CDR3 DNA reads as TGTGCCAGCAGCCTATCGGGACAGGGGGCCGGGGAGCAGTACTTC. This translates into CASSLSGQGAGEQYF.

CDR3: CASSGTGSYEQYF. CDR3 DNA sequence: TGCGCCAGCTCCGGGACAGGGAGCTACGAGCAGTACTTC. This chain connects TRBV5-1 to TRBJ2-7; the match to TRBD1 covers 9 bases. After removal of 7 bases from V and 3 bases from J, the junction contained 5 bases not matched to a gene. The germline V gene encodes CDR1 SGHRS and CDR2 YFSETQ. The CDR3 has 13 residues.

V gene TRBV6-5 combines with J gene TRBJ2-2; 8 bases are shared with TRBD2. Germline V gene data show CDR1 as MNHEY and CDR2 as SVGAGI. This CDR3 contains 15 residues. J gave up 5 bases and V 5 bases, and 7 bases lay outside the gene matches. CDR3 region: CASSLGGARTGELFF. The CDR3 DNA follows: TGTGCCAGCAGTCTCGGGGGGGCCAGGACCGGGGAGCTGTTTTTT.

The J gene is TRBJ2-1, the V gene TRBV2, with 9 bases that match TRBD1. CDR1 is SNHLY and CDR2 is FYNNEI in the germline V gene. This CDR3 comprises 16 residues. Trimming at V came to 0 bases and at J to 1 base, leaving 1 base not matched to a gene. The CDR3 here is CASSEAQGASYNEQFF. CDR3 bases: TGTGCCAGCAGTGAAGCACAGGGGGCTTCCTACAATGAGCAGTTCTTC.

The chain couples TRBV28 to TRBJ2-3; tentative D call: TRBD2 (5 bases). Trimming pared 10 bases from V and 4 bases from J, leaving 24 bases between. CDR1 and CDR2 from the germline V gene are MDHEN and SYDVKM. This CDR3 is 16 amino acids long. The CDR3 coding sequence is TGTGCCACCCTTCCTTCGGCTAGCCAATGGGCAGATACGCAGTATTTT. Protein sequence: CATLPSASQWADTQYF. Full variable domain (rest looked up from reference TRBV28 and TRBJ2-3): DVKVTQSSRYLVKRTGEKVFLECVQDMDHENMFWYRQDPGLGLRLIYFSYDVKMKEKGDIPEGYSVSREKKERFSLILESASTNQTSMYLCATLPSASQWADTQYFGPGTRLTVL.

This chain connects TRBV19 to TRBJ2-6; 11 bases fit TRBD2. This CDR3 has 17 amino acids. Germline CDR1 is LNHDA and CDR2 is SQIVND (reference sequence). The J segment lost 0 bases and the V segment lost 5 bases, leaving 3 bases of the junction unmatched. CDR3 DNA sequence: TGTGCCAGTAGTGGGACTAGCGGCTCCTCTGGGGCCAACGTCCTGACTTTC. Its protein is CASSGTSGSSGANVLTF. Supplemented by reference TRBV19 and TRBJ2-6, the full variable domain reads DGGITQSPKYLFRKEGQNVTLSCEQNLNHDAMYWYRQDPGQGLRLIYYSQIVNDFQKGDIAEGYSVSREKKESFPLTVTSAQKNPTAFYLCASSGTSGSSGANVLTFGAGSRLTVL.

This chain links TRBV5-1 with TRBJ2-7; no definite D call. CDR1 and CDR2 (germline): SGHRS, YFSETQ. This CDR3 contains 13 residues. V lost 0 bases, J lost 6 bases, and 10 bases lay in between. DNA of the CDR3: TGCGCCAGCAGCTTGGAGATTAATACCGAGCAGTACTTC. As protein: CASSLEINTEQYF.

V and J are TRBV6-1 and TRBJ2-7, with 12 bases lining up with TRBD1. The CDR3 has 14 amino acids. The germline CDR1 and CDR2 sequences are MNHNS and SASEGT. The V and J ends lost 4 bases and 6 bases, in that order; junction bases with no gene match: 4. In DNA, the CDR3 is TGTGCCAGCAGTGCCGGGACAGGGGGCGGCGAGCAGTACTTC. Translating gives CASSAGTGGGEQYF.

J is TRBJ1-1 and V is TRBV4-2; a possible D gene is TRBD1 (5 bases). The CDR3 is 16 residues long. Trimming pared 0 bases from V and 0 bases from J, leaving 11 bases between. Germline loops: CDR1 LGHNA, CDR2 YNFKEQ. As DNA, the CDR3 is TGTGCCAGCAGCCAAGATTGGGACCTTTTGAACACTGAAGCTTTCTTT. Its translation: CASSQDWDLLNTEAFF.

The chain recombines TRBV13 with TRBJ1-3, with 8 bases that match TRBD1. This CDR3 region has 14 residues. CDR1 PRHDT and CDR2 FYEKMQ come from the germline V gene (reference sequence). After removal of 4 bases from V and 1 base from J, the junction contained 0 bases not matched to a gene. CDR3 in amino acids: CASSWTGSGNTIYF. Written as DNA, the CDR3 is TGTGCCAGCAGCTGGACAGGGTCTGGAAACACCATATATTTT.

V usage is TRBV28 and J usage is TRBJ1-1; TRBD1 might be the D (6 bases). The CDR3 is made up of 12 amino acids. The ends were cut back, 6 bases at V and 10 bases at J, with 15 bases in the middle. Germline CDR1 and CDR2: MDHEN and SYDVKM. CDR3 nucleotides: TGTGCCAGCAGGGCAAAACAGGGAGGAGCTTTCTTT. It is translated as CASRAKQGGAFF.

The V and J genes are TRBV15 and TRBJ2-5; D ambiguous. The CDR3 has 15 amino acids. V was shortened by 0 bases and J by 1 base, with 9 bases between the two germline ends. Germline CDR1 is LNHNV and CDR2 is YYDKDF (reference sequence). CDR3 sequence (DNA): TGTGCCACCAGCAGAGATAGGGCAGCCCAAGAGACCCAGTACTTC. This encodes CATSRDRAAQETQYF.

V and J are TRBV5-1 and TRBJ1-5; 8 bases agree with TRBD1. The CDR3 covers 16 residues. V shed 1 base and J 2 bases; nucleotides not matched to a gene: 5. Germline V gene lookup returns CDR1 SGHRS and CDR2 YFSETQ. The CDR3 loop reads CASSLSPGQGNQPQHF. CDR3 nucleotide sequence: TGCGCCAGCAGCTTGTCCCCGGGACAGGGCAATCAGCCCCAGCATTTT.

The CDR3 nucleotides read TGTGCCAGTATAAATTCTCGACTGTTTTTCAACACCGGGGAGCTGTTTTTT. This gives the protein CASINSRLFFNTGELFF. The chain couples TRBV19 to TRBJ2-2; no clear D gene. This CDR3 is built from 17 residues. Trimming removed 7 bases from V and 2 bases from J, with 20 bases in between. In germline, CDR1 is LNHDA, CDR2 SQIVND (reference sequence). The variable domain in full, with the rest retrieved from reference TRBV19 and TRBJ2-2, is DGGITQSPKYLFRKEGQNVTLSCEQNLNHDAMYWYRQDPGQGLRLIYYSQIVNDFQKGDIAEGYSVSREKKESFPLTVTSAQKNPTAFYLCASINSRLFFNTGELFFGEGSRLTVL.

The V gene is TRBV28, the J gene TRBJ2-7; 7 nucleotides align to TRBD2. Germline CDR1 MDHEN, CDR2 SYDVKM. The trim removed 8 bases at V and 6 bases at J, leaving 16 bases unmatched. This CDR3 region has 15 residues. CDR3 sequence reads: CASGTAGEGSREQYF. CDR3 bases: TGTGCCAGCGGGACGGCGGGAGAAGGGTCGCGCGAGCAGTACTTC.

This clone was recorded only once. The V gene is TRBV29-1, the J gene TRBJ1-1, with 7 bases matching TRBD1. J was trimmed by 0 bases and V by 2 bases; bases with no gene match: 9. The CDR3 is 16 amino acids. Germline assignment: CDR1 SQVTM and CDR2 ANQGSEA. CDR3 bases: TGCAGCGTTGAATTCGGGCAGGGGGACCTGAACACTGAAGCTTTCTTT. Protein: CSVEFGQGDLNTEAFF.

This chain uses TRBV27 with TRBJ1-2, with TRBD1 matching 8 bases. Germline loops: CDR1 MNHEY, CDR2 SMNVEV (reference sequence). The CDR3 extends over 15 amino acids. V was pared by 5 bases and J by 5 bases, with 10 bases of the junction left unmatched. CDR3 amino acids: CASSASGTGLYGYTF. The CDR3 region has the DNA TGTGCCAGCAGTGCGTCCGGGACAGGCTTATATGGCTACACCTTC.

J is TRBJ1-1 and V is TRBV19; D gene ambiguous. CDR3 length: 15 residues. The V end lost 4 bases, the J end lost 0 bases, and 12 bases lay between the germline ends. The germline V gene encodes CDR1 LNHDA and CDR2 SQIVND (reference sequence). CDR3 nucleotide sequence: TGTGCCAGTAGTAACGGAGAGAGGGTGAACACTGAAGCTTTCTTT. Protein sequence: CASSNGERVNTEAFF.